A single T cell receptor beta chain is shown here with its context. This sample is part of a study of control samples from healthy donors and cancer patients. CDR3 length: 14 residues. The germline CDR1 and CDR2 sequences are SNHLY and FYNNEI. Trimming took off 4 bases at V and 2 bases at J, with 8 bases between the two ends. The assay was immunoSEQ multiplex PCR, and TCRdb's table has in-frame clones only and misses some. The sample has 75,000 to 100,000 clones, roughly 92% seen once. This TCR was sampled from a human donor in good health. The donor label of this sample is uncertain. The chain carries TRBV2 and TRBJ2-2, with D maybe TRBD1 (6 bases). The sequencing input was blood. The CDR3 nucleotides are TGTGCCAGCAGTGCACAGGGAAACACCGGGGAGCTGTTTTTT. Amino acids: CASSAQGNTGELFF.